The 20 T cell receptor beta chains below come from one sample, sequenced in a study of STAT5B mutations in CD4+ large granular lymphocyte leukemia. Here immunoSEQ multiplex PCR was the method, and the copy in TCRdb shows in-frame clones only, minus some. The sample holds fewer than 35,000 clones, roughly 72% seen once. The specimen sequenced was CD4+ T cells from blood buffy coats. The receptors here all came from a human donor in good health.

The V call is TRBV6-5, the J call TRBJ1-4, with D perhaps TRBD1 (5 bases). V lost 5 bases and J lost 4, with 11 bases in between. This CDR3 region has 14 residues. The germline CDR1 and CDR2 sequences are MNHEY and SVGAGI. The CDR3 is CASSKGWSNEKLFF. CDR3 coding DNA: TGTGCCAGCAGTAAGGGGTGGAGTAATGAAAAACTGTTTTTT.

This clone has just one count. The chain recombines TRBV5-4 with TRBJ1-1; the D is unclear. V gave up 0 bases and J gave up 1 base, with 7 bases separating them. This CDR3 comprises 14 residues. The germline V gene has CDR1 SGHNT and CDR2 YYREEE (reference sequence). For the CDR3, the DNA is TGTGCCAGCAGCTTGGACGGAAGGAACACTGAAGCTTTCTTT. This translates into CASSLDGRNTEAFF.

V is TRBV25-1 and J is TRBJ2-2; possible D gene TRBD1, 5 bases. Germline assignment: CDR1 MGHDK and CDR2 SYGVNS. The CDR3 consists of 15 residues. V was clipped by 2 bases and J by 0 bases, with 7 bases between them. CDR3 sequence: CASSETRANTGELFF. CDR3 nucleotide sequence: TGTGCCAGCAGTGAAACCAGGGCGAACACCGGGGAGCTGTTTTTT. Together with reference TRBV25-1 and TRBJ2-2, the CDR3 gives the full variable domain: EADIYQTPRYLVIGTGKKITLECSQTMGHDKMYWYQQDPGMELHLIHYSYGVNSTEKGDLSSESTVSRIRTEHFPLTLESARPSHTSQYLCASSETRANTGELFFGEGSRLTVL.

The chain combines TRBV9 with TRBJ2-4; TRBD1 or TRBD2 may be the D gene (5 bases each). Per the germline V gene, CDR1 is SGDLS and CDR2 is YYNGEE. This CDR3 comprises 17 residues. V was cut by 0 bases and J by 5 bases, with 18 bases left in between. In DNA form, the CDR3 reads TGTGCCAGCAGCGTAGGGGGGAACCCGGCTCCCCAAAACATTCAGTACTTC. It codes for CASSVGGNPAPQNIQYF.

V usage is TRBV30 and J usage is TRBJ1-2; D not resolved. V lost 4 bases, J lost 0 bases, and 6 bases lay in between. The CDR3 has 12 amino acids. Germline V gene lookup returns CDR1 GTSNPN and CDR2 SVGIG (reference sequence). CDR3 coding DNA: TGTGCCTGGACACAAACTAACTATGGCTACACCTTC. Its protein product is CAWTQTNYGYTF.

The rearrangement links TRBV5-6 to TRBJ1-1, with 8 bases lining up with TRBD1. With 2 bases clipped from V and 5 bases from J, the junction kept 14 bases outside the gene matches. The germline V gene has CDR1 SGHDT and CDR2 YYEEEE. This CDR3 contains 17 residues. The CDR3 sequence is CASSFYAGGFSGTEAFF. The CDR3 DNA reads as TGTGCCAGCAGCTTTTACGCAGGGGGCTTCTCGGGGACTGAAGCTTTCTTT.

The V call is TRBV18, the J call TRBJ2-2; 8 nucleotides line up with TRBD1. This CDR3 comprises 17 residues. The germline V gene has CDR1 KGHSH and CDR2 LQKENI. V was pared by 2 bases and J by 3 bases, with 8 bases of the junction left unmatched. This chain's CDR3 is CASSPYYGQGDTGELFF. CDR3 nucleotide sequence: TGTGCCAGCTCACCATATTATGGACAGGGTGACACCGGGGAGCTGTTTTTT.

The chain couples TRBV7-9 to TRBJ2-3; D gene uncertain. V lost 4 bases and J 6 bases, leaving 14 bases between the germline ends. Germline assignment: CDR1 SEHNR and CDR2 FQNEAQ (reference sequence). The CDR3 consists of 14 residues. CDR3 coding DNA: TGTGCCAGCAGCTACCCCCCAACGAGGGATACGCAGTATTTT. Amino acid sequence: CASSYPPTRDTQYF.

This clone has only a few counts. V usage is TRBV2 and J usage is TRBJ2-6; D possibly corresponds to TRBD2 (6 bases). The CDR3 contains 14 residues. V was clipped by 7 bases and J by 4 bases, with 11 bases between them. Germline CDR1 is SNHLY and CDR2 is FYNNEI. The CDR3 nucleotides are TGTGCCAGCATTTGGGGGGAAGGGGCCAACGTCCTGACTTTC. Amino acids: CASIWGEGANVLTF.

The V gene is TRBV5-4, the J gene TRBJ2-5; either TRBD1 or TRBD2 may fit D (5 bases each). There are 14 residues in the CDR3. Germline loops: CDR1 SGHNT, CDR2 YYREEE (reference sequence). V lost 4 bases to trimming and J lost 3 bases, with 13 bases between them. The CDR3, as DNA: TGTGCCAGCAGCCCAGGGACGGCCAAAGAGACCCAGTACTTC. This translates into CASSPGTAKETQYF.

The J gene is TRBJ1-5, the V gene TRBV19; 8 bases are a match to TRBD1. This CDR3 has 14 residues. Germline lookup yields CDR1 LNHDA and CDR2 SQIVND (reference sequence). V was pared by 6 bases and J by 5 bases, with 6 bases of the junction left unmatched. CDR3 residues: CASSGGQEHQPQHF. CDR3 nucleotides: TGTGCCAGTAGCGGGGGACAGGAACATCAGCCCCAGCATTTT.

A few counts support this clone. The rearrangement uses TRBV19 and TRBJ1-1; D may be TRBD1 (5 bases). Trimming cost V 6 bases and J 3 bases, with 20 bases left between them. CDR1 is LNHDA and CDR2 is SQIVND in the germline V gene (reference sequence). This CDR3 comprises 16 residues. Here the CDR3 reads CASRLRESLSHTEAFF. The CDR3 DNA is TGTGCCAGTAGGCTCAGGGAATCCCTGTCACACACTGAAGCTTTCTTT.

The chain combines TRBV19 with TRBJ2-5; 11 bases are a match to TRBD2. CDR1 is LNHDA, CDR2 SQIVND, per germline (reference sequence). V lost 6 bases to trimming and J lost 5 bases; unmatched junction nucleotides: 8. This CDR3 has 15 amino acids. For the CDR3, the DNA is TGTGCCAGTAGCACTAGCGGGGGAGGGGGGGAGACCCAGTACTTC. It encodes CASSTSGGGGETQYF. The full variable domain, completed using reference TRBV19 and TRBJ2-5, is DGGITQSPKYLFRKEGQNVTLSCEQNLNHDAMYWYRQDPGQGLRLIYYSQIVNDFQKGDIAEGYSVSREKKESFPLTVTSAQKNPTAFYLCASSTSGGGGETQYFGPGTRLLVL.

J is TRBJ1-5 and V is TRBV19, with D perhaps TRBD1 (6 bases). Trimming stripped 8 bases from V and 2 bases from J, with 16 bases between. The CDR3 runs to 15 residues. CDR1 is LNHDA and CDR2 is SQIVND in the germline V gene (reference sequence). This CDR3 reads CASQTYRDGNQPQHF. The DNA of the CDR3 is TGTGCCAGTCAGACTTACAGGGATGGCAATCAGCCCCAGCATTTT.

The sample holds one count of this clone. This rearrangement joins TRBV7-2 to TRBJ2-7, with D perhaps matching TRBD1 (6 bases). In germline, CDR1 is SGHTA, CDR2 FQGNSA. The CDR3 contains 14 residues. Trimming took off 4 bases at V and 6 bases at J, with 16 bases between the two ends. CDR3 region: CASSSDRPPSEQYF. The CDR3 bases are TGTGCCAGCAGCTCCGACAGGCCCCCATCCGAGCAGTACTTC.

The sample holds one count of this clone. The chain employs TRBV12-5 and TRBJ1-3; 8 bases align to TRBD1. V shed 0 bases, J shed 3 bases, and the junction held 19 bases outside the gene matches. This CDR3 region has 21 residues. The V gene's germline CDR1 is LGHNT and CDR2 FRNRAP. The CDR3 region is CASGLVPLGGRGPFSGNTIYF. Here the CDR3 DNA reads TGTGCTAGTGGTTTGGTACCCCTCGGAGGCAGGGGGCCGTTCAGTGGAAACACCATATATTTT. The full variable domain, rest sourced from reference TRBV12-5 and TRBJ1-3, is DARVTQTPRHKVTEMGQEVTMRCQPILGHNTVFWYRQTMMQGLELLAYFRNRAPLDDSGMPKDRFSAEMPDATLATLKIQPSEPRDSAVYFCASGLVPLGGRGPFSGNTIYFGEGSWLTVV.

The rearrangement uses TRBV4-1 and TRBJ2-3; 8 nucleotides match TRBD1. The CDR3 spans 15 residues. The germline gives CDR1 MGHRA, CDR2 YSYEKL. V lost 4 bases to trimming and J lost 0 bases; unmatched junction nucleotides: 3. Written as DNA, the CDR3 is TGCGCCAGCAGCCTAGGGACAGGAAGCACAGATACGCAGTATTTT. It codes for CASSLGTGSTDTQYF.

The J gene is TRBJ1-6, the V gene TRBV6-5; D is uncertain. Trimming took off 2 bases at V and 7 bases at J, with 6 bases between the two ends. Germline V gene data show CDR1 as MNHEY and CDR2 as SVGAGI. The CDR3 length is 13 residues. CDR3: CASSYGENSPLHF. The CDR3 region has the DNA TGTGCCAGCAGTTACGGGGAAAATTCACCCCTCCACTTT.

The rearrangement joins TRBV4-1 to TRBJ1-2; D remains ambiguous. Germline V CDR1 and CDR2: MGHRA, YSYEKL. Trimming pared 0 bases from V and 4 bases from J, leaving 12 bases between. The CDR3 runs to 15 residues. DNA of the CDR3: TGCGCCAGCAGCCAAGAAATGGCACACCTCTATGGCTACACCTTC. This gives the protein CASSQEMAHLYGYTF.

This clone was counted once. CDR3 residues: CASSPYGVQSTEAFF. The DNA of the CDR3 is TGTGCCAGCAGTCCATACGGGGTTCAAAGCACTGAAGCTTTCTTT. The chain links TRBV27 to TRBJ1-1; D remains unclear. CDR1 and CDR2 from the germline V gene are MNHEY and SMNVEV (reference sequence). This CDR3 region has 15 residues. V lost 5 bases and J lost 4, with 17 bases in between.